Described below is a single TCR beta chain sequence and its context. Its target is not known. Repertoires were generated with immunoSEQ multiplex PCR, while TCRdb's copy carries only in-frame clones and drops some. Counted here are roughly 180,000 clones, 92% occurring once; the ten biggest clones make up 1% to 1.5%. Researchers grouped second doses given at about 4 or about 12 weeks into one pool. This specimen belongs to a study of T cell responses to AZD1222 COVID-19 vaccine. Whole-study findings and limits: There were vaccine-associated CD4 TCRs across spike, dominant at 160-218 and 743-854. At study baseline, merely six AZD1222 recipients were seropositive.

Trimming took 5 bases from V and 3 from J, leaving 19 bases between them. Germline CDR1 reads SEHNR; CDR2 reads FQNEAQ (reference sequence). The CDR3 covers 16 residues. This sample comprised peripheral blood, obtained 28 days after the second AZD1222 dose. The source of this sequence is an adult who received the AZD1222 COVID-19 vaccine. The V gene is TRBV7-9, the J gene TRBJ1-2; D is perhaps TRBD1 (5 bases). CDR3 residues: CASSPMGTTEDYGYTF. The CDR3 DNA reads TGTGCCAGCAGCCCCATGGGGACCACAGAGGACTATGGCTACACCTTC.